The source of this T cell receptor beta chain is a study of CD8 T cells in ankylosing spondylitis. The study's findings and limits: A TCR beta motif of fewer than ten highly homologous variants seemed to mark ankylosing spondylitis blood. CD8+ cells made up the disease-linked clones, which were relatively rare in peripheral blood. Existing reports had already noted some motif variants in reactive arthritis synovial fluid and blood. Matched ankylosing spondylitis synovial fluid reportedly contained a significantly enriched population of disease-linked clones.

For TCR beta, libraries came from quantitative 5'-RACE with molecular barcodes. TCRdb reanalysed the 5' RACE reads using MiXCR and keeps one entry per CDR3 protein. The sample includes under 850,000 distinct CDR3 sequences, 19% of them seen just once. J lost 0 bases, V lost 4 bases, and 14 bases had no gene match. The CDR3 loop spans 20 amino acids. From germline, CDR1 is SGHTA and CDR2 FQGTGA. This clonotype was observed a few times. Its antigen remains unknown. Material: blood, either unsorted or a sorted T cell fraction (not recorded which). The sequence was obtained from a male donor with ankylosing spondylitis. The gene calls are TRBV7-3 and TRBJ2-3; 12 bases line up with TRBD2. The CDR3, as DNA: TGTGCCAGCAGCTCCTTGGGACTAGCGGGTACAAGTGCTAGCACAGATACGCAGTATTTT. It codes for CASSSLGLAGTSASTDTQYF. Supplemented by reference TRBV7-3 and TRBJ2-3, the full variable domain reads GAGVSQTPSNKVTEKGKYVELRCDPISGHTALYWYRQSLGQGPEFLIYFQGTGAADDSGLPNDRFFAVRPEGSVSTLKIQRTERGDSAVYLCASSSLGLAGTSASTDTQYFGPGTRLTVL.